These 20 T cell receptor beta chains were all obtained from the same sample, sequenced in a study of shared clonotypes between healthy human individuals. Measured with immunoSEQ multiplex PCR; TCRdb has only the in-frame clones, and not every one. The sample comprises approximately 2,200,000 clones, about 93% of which are singletons, and about 1.5% rests with the top ten. The naive CD8 subset, CD45RO-negative cells positively selected for CCR7, excluded terminally differentiated effector memory CD45RA+ cells. The sample was naive CD8+ T cells from PBMCs. The source of these receptors is a man between 18 and 35 years old in good health. Some clones in this sample may be carry-over from other donors' samples.

The chain is built from TRBV27 and TRBJ2-7; a weak D match, TRBD1 (5 bases). Per germline, CDR1 MNHEY and CDR2 SMNVEV (reference sequence). The V and J ends lost 8 bases and 3 bases respectively, with 14 bases between them. This CDR3 comprises 13 residues. The CDR3 region is CASAQGGNYEQYF. The CDR3 nucleotides are TGTGCCAGCGCCCAGGGCGGAAACTACGAGCAGTACTTC.

This clone has just one count. J is TRBJ1-5 and V is TRBV6-1; D possibly corresponds to TRBD1 (5 bases). The CDR3 sequence is 14 residues long. V was trimmed by 3 bases and J by 6 bases, leaving 12 bases between them. Germline V gives CDR1 MNHNS, CDR2 SASEGT. CDR3 sequence: CASSDRQGSQPQHF. Written as DNA, the CDR3 is TGTGCCAGCAGTGATAGGCAGGGAAGTCAGCCCCAGCATTTT.

With regard to this clone: Other DNA sequences within the sample encode an identical CDR3. The chain carries TRBV27 and TRBJ2-7, with TRBD1 matching 9 bases. The CDR3 contains 14 residues. V gave up 4 bases and J gave up 4 bases; unmatched junction bases: 5. Germline V gene lookup returns CDR1 MNHEY and CDR2 SMNVEV (reference sequence). CDR3 sequence: CASSSTGGSYEQYF. The CDR3 DNA sequence: TGTGCCAGCAGTTCGACAGGGGGATCGTACGAGCAGTACTTC.

A note on this clone: This sample also contains other DNA sequences that code for the same CDR3. The rearrangement joins TRBV19 to TRBJ1-1; D uncertain. Between the trimmed V and J ends, which lost 1 base and 4 bases, there was a span of 7 bases. From germline, CDR1 is LNHDA and CDR2 SQIVND (reference sequence). The CDR3 length is 13 residues. DNA of the CDR3: TGTGCCAGTAGTATAGGAGGGTTCACTGAAGCTTTCTTT. This encodes CASSIGGFTEAFF.

The genes are TRBV28 and TRBJ1-1; a possible D gene is TRBD1 (6 bases). Trimming stripped 2 bases from V and 4 bases from J, with 14 bases between. Germline V gene lookup returns CDR1 MDHEN and CDR2 SYDVKM. This CDR3 comprises 15 residues. The CDR3 reads CASSLPGGGFTEAFF. The DNA for the CDR3 is TGTGCCAGCAGTTTACCGGGGGGCGGGTTCACTGAAGCTTTCTTT. Full variable domain (outside the CDR3, taken from reference TRBV28 and TRBJ1-1): DVKVTQSSRYLVKRTGEKVFLECVQDMDHENMFWYRQDPGLGLRLIYFSYDVKMKEKGDIPEGYSVSREKKERFSLILESASTNQTSMYLCASSLPGGGFTEAFFGQGTRLTVV.

J is TRBJ1-3 and V is TRBV9; D possibly corresponds to TRBD1 (5 bases). Germline V gene data show CDR1 as SGDLS and CDR2 as YYNGEE. The CDR3 length is 15 residues. V lost 3 bases and J 0 bases, leaving 10 bases between the germline ends. The CDR3 nucleotides are TGTGCCAGCAGCGGACAGTTTTTCTCTGGAAACACCATATATTTT. Amino acid sequence: CASSGQFFSGNTIYF.

V usage is TRBV6-1 and J usage is TRBJ2-3; D remains unclear. Germline values: CDR1 MNHNS, CDR2 SASEGT. The CDR3 covers 13 residues. V lost 3 bases and J lost 0, with 4 bases in between. The CDR3 region is CASSDRSTDTQYF. The CDR3 DNA follows: TGTGCCAGCAGTGACAGAAGCACAGATACGCAGTATTTT.

This clone was picked up one time. The chain recombines TRBV27 with TRBJ2-3, with D uncertain. Germline loops: CDR1 MNHEY, CDR2 SMNVEV (reference sequence). There are 16 residues in the CDR3. Trimming removed 1 base from V and 1 base from J, with 12 bases in between. The CDR3 DNA is TGTGCCAGCAGTTTATTGAGGCCGAAAGGCACAGATACGCAGTATTTT. This encodes CASSLLRPKGTDTQYF.

The V call is TRBV18, the J call TRBJ2-7, with TRBD1 matching 9 bases. J lost 2 bases, V lost 6 bases, and 11 bases had no gene match. The CDR3 is 16 amino acids. CDR1 and CDR2 from the germline V gene are KGHSH and LQKENI. CDR3 in amino acids: CASSRPLTGGTYEQYF. The CDR3, as DNA: TGTGCCAGCTCGCGCCCCTTGACAGGGGGTACCTACGAGCAGTACTTC.

This clone was found once. CDR3: CASSQSVWRTNEKLFF. The CDR3 coding sequence is TGTGCCAGCAGCCAGTCGGTATGGCGGACTAATGAAAAACTGTTTTTT. The chain employs TRBV7-9 and TRBJ1-4; D not certain. Germline-derived CDR1 and CDR2 are SEHNR and FQNEAQ (reference sequence). Trimming stripped 5 bases from V and 2 bases from J, with 15 bases between. This CDR3 is 16 amino acids long.

Comments on this clone: The sample carries other DNA sequences with the same CDR3. The chain carries TRBV7-9 and TRBJ2-7; D ambiguous. This CDR3 contains 14 residues. The V gene's germline CDR1 is SEHNR and CDR2 FQNEAQ (reference sequence). V was clipped by 1 base and J by 3 bases, with 10 bases between them. The CDR3 protein is CASSLVGAVYEQYF. The CDR3, as DNA: TGTGCCAGCAGCTTAGTTGGCGCCGTCTACGAGCAGTACTTC.

This clone has a single count. The identical CDR3 is also encoded by other nucleotide sequences in the sample. The V and J genes are TRBV10-3 and TRBJ2-1, with 7 bases aligning to TRBD2. This CDR3 contains 12 residues. Trimming took 6 bases from V and 4 from J; bases not matched to a gene: 0. CDR1 and CDR2 (germline): ENHRY, SYGVKD. Written as DNA, the CDR3 is TGTGCCATCAGGGGACTATACAATGAGCAGTTCTTC. Amino acid sequence: CAIRGLYNEQFF.

The CDR3 loop is CASSFSGAPSGEQYF. The CDR3 DNA is TGTGCCAGCAGTTTTTCCGGGGCCCCAAGTGGGGAGCAGTACTTC. The chain carries TRBV27 and TRBJ2-7; D is perhaps TRBD1 or TRBD2 (5 bases each). The CDR3 extends over 15 amino acids. V shed 3 bases and J shed 7 bases, with 19 bases lying between them. Germline V CDR1 and CDR2: MNHEY, SMNVEV (reference sequence).

The chain is built from TRBV9 and TRBJ2-7; TRBD2 aligns across 14 bases. Germline V gives CDR1 SGDLS, CDR2 YYNGEE. V lost 9 bases and J lost 1; bases outside the gene matches: 3. The CDR3 sequence is 14 residues long. The CDR3 nucleotides are TGTGCCATGACTAGCGGGAGGGCGTCCTACGAGCAGTACTTC. Translation gives CAMTSGRASYEQYF. Looking up the rest from reference TRBV9 and TRBJ2-7 gives the full variable domain: DSGVTQTPKHLITATGQRVTLRCSPRSGDLSVYWYQQSLDQGLQFLIQYYNGEERAKGNILERFSAQQFPDLHSELNLSSLELGDSALYFCAMTSGRASYEQYFGPGTRLTVT.

This sequence joins TRBV27 and TRBJ2-4, with 8 bases identical to TRBD1. V was clipped by 6 bases and J by 3 bases; unmatched bases: 10. CDR1 is MNHEY and CDR2 is SMNVEV in the germline V gene (reference sequence). The CDR3 is 16 residues long. As DNA, the CDR3 is TGTGCCAGCAGCATTCTACCCGGACAGGGCAAAAACATTCAGTACTTC. It specifies CASSILPGQGKNIQYF.

This rearrangement joins TRBV19 to TRBJ1-1, with 8 bases matching TRBD1. CDR1 and CDR2 from the germline V gene are LNHDA and SQIVND (reference sequence). The CDR3 runs 15 residues. Trimming at V came to 4 bases and at J to 1 base, leaving 5 bases not matched to a gene. This CDR3 is CASSTRDRRNTEAFF. The CDR3 region has the DNA TGTGCCAGTAGTACGCGGGACAGGAGGAACACTGAAGCTTTCTTT.

This chain links TRBV4-1 with TRBJ2-3, with 12 bases fitting TRBD2. Germline-derived CDR1 and CDR2 are MGHRA and YSYEKL. The CDR3 is made up of 16 amino acids. V trimming: 6 bases; J trimming: 5 bases; junction bases outside the gene matches: 9. In DNA form, the CDR3 reads TGCGCCAGCAGGGCCCTAGCGGGAGGGACGGGAGATACGCAGTATTTT. Its protein product is CASRALAGGTGDTQYF.

V usage is TRBV4-1 and J usage is TRBJ2-1; possibly TRBD1 for D (5 bases). V was pared by 4 bases and J by 8 bases, with 9 bases between. Germline loops: CDR1 MGHRA, CDR2 YSYEKL. The CDR3 has 12 amino acids. CDR3 in DNA: TGCGCCAGCAGCCCCCCAGGGCATGAGCAGTTCTTC. Translation: CASSPPGHEQFF.

The chain combines TRBV13 with TRBJ1-2; TRBD1 is a possible D gene (5 bases). Germline V lookup: CDR1 PRHDT, CDR2 FYEKMQ (reference sequence). The CDR3 covers 14 residues. The germline V and J ends were trimmed by 4 bases and 4 bases, with 13 bases remaining between them. For the CDR3, the DNA is TGTGCCAGCAGCTCCCTAACCCAGGGCTATGGCTACACCTTC. This codes for CASSSLTQGYGYTF.

This clone was seen a single time. The rearrangement joins TRBV7-2 to TRBJ2-2; 12 bases line up with TRBD2. Germline V gene lookup returns CDR1 SGHTA and CDR2 FQGNSA. CDR3 length equals 18 residues. Losses at the gene ends were 4 bases for V and 0 bases for J; bases not matched to a gene: 6. The CDR3 here is CASSSGLAGTTNTGELFF. The CDR3 region has the DNA TGTGCCAGCAGCTCTGGACTAGCGGGAACCACGAACACCGGGGAGCTGTTTTTT.